This T cell receptor beta chain was sequenced for a study of read filtering for tumor transcriptome and immune sequencing. There are many counts of this clonotype. The library was built from roughly 400 ng RNA with molecular barcoded adaptors for alpha/delta and beta/gamma chains. TCRdb fed the reads into MiXCR, producing one record per CDR3 protein. This table has tens of thousands of distinct CDR3 sequences, 20% to 25% appearing once. V was clipped by 4 bases and J by 1 base; unmatched bases: 4. Germline V gives CDR1 MNHNS, CDR2 SASEGT. The CDR3 loop spans 16 amino acids. The chain is built from TRBV6-1 and TRBJ2-7; TRBD2 matches at 13 bases. The sequenced material came from a population of CD138-negative cells sorted from bone marrow. This TCR was recovered from a donor at least 40 years old with multiple myeloma. In DNA, the CDR3 is TGTGCCAGCAGTGCGACTAGCGGGAGGTTTTCCTACGAGCAGTACTTC. Amino acid sequence: CASSATSGRFSYEQYF.